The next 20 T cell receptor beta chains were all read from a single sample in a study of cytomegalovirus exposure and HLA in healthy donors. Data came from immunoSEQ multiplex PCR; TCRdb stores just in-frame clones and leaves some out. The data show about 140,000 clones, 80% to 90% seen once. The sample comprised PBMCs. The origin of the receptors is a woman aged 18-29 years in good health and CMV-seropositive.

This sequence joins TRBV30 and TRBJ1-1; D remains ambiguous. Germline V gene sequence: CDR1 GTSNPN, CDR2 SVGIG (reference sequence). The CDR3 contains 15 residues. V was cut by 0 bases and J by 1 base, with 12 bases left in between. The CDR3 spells CAWSVFGQGNTEAFF. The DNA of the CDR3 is TGTGCCTGGAGTGTATTTGGGCAAGGGAACACTGAAGCTTTCTTT. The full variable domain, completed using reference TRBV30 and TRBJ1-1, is SQTIHQWPATLVQPVGSPLSLECTVEGTSNPNLYWYRQAAGRGLQLLFYSVGIGQISSEVPQNLSASRPQDRQFILSSKKLLLSDSGFYLCAWSVFGQGNTEAFFGQGTRLTVV.

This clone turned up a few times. The CDR3 bases are TGTGCCAGCTCACCGGGGACAGGAGATAGTCTTGGGCAGTTCTTC. Its protein is CASSPGTGDSLGQFF. The rearrangement links TRBV18 to TRBJ2-1; 8 nucleotides line up with TRBD1. Trimming cost V 3 bases and J 12 bases; bases outside gene matches: 13. The CDR3 extends over 15 amino acids. Germline assignment: CDR1 KGHSH and CDR2 LQKENI.

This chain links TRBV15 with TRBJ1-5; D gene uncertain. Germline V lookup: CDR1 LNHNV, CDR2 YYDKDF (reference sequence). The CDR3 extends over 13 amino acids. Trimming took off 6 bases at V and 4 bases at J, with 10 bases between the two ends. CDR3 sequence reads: CATSRQANQPQHF. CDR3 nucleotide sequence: TGTGCCACCAGTCGCCAGGCGAATCAGCCCCAGCATTTT.

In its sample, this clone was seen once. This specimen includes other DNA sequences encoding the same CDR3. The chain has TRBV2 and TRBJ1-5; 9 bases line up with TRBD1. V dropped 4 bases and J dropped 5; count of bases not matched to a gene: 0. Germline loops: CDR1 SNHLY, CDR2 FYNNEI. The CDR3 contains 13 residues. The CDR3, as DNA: TGTGCCAGCAGTGGGACAGGGGATCAGCCCCAGCATTTT. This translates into CASSGTGDQPQHF.

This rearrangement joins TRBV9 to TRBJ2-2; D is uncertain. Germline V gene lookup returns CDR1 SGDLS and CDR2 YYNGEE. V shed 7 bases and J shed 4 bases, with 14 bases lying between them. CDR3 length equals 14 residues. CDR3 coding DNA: TGTGCCAGCTCCCCAGGCTCGAGCACCGGGGAGCTGTTTTTT. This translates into CASSPGSSTGELFF.

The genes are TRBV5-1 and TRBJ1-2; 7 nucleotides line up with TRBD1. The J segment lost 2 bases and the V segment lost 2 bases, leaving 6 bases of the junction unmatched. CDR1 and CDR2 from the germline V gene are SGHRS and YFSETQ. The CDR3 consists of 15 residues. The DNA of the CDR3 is TGCGCCAGCAGCTTAAGACAGGGAGGAAACTATGGCTACACCTTC. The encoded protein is CASSLRQGGNYGYTF.

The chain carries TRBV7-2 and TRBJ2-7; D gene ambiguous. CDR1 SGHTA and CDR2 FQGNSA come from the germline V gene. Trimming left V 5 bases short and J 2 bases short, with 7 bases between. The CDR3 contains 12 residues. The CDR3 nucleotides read TGTGCCAGCAGCCATACAGCCTACGAGCAGTACTTC. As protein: CASSHTAYEQYF.

The CDR3 spells CASSLAGVAGETQYF. The CDR3 DNA sequence: TGCGCCAGCAGCTTGGCCGGGGTAGCGGGAGAGACCCAGTACTTC. This chain uses TRBV5-1 with TRBJ2-5, with 7 bases that match TRBD2. V gave up 0 bases and J gave up 4 bases; unmatched junction bases: 6. This CDR3 has 15 residues. Per germline, CDR1 SGHRS and CDR2 YFSETQ. The full variable domain, its missing parts supplied by reference TRBV5-1 and TRBJ2-5, is KAGVTQTPRYLIKTRGQQVTLSCSPISGHRSVSWYQQTPGQGLQFLFEYFSETQRNKGNFPGRFSGRQFSNSRSEMNVSTLELGDSALYLCASSLAGVAGETQYFGPGTRLLVL.

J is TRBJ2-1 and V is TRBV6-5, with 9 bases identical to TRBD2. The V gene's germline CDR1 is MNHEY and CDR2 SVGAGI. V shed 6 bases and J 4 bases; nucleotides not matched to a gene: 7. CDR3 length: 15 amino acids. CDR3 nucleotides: TGTGCCAGCAGCCAGCTAGCGGGGTGGTACAATGAGCAGTTCTTC. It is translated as CASSQLAGWYNEQFF.

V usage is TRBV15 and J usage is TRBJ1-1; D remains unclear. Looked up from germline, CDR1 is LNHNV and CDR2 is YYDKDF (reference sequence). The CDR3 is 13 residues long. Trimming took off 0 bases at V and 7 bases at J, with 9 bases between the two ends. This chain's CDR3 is CATSRDRRSEAFF. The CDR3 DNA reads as TGTGCCACCAGCAGAGATAGGAGGAGTGAAGCTTTCTTT. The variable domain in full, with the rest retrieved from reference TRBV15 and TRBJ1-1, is DAMVIQNPRYQVTQFGKPVTLSCSQTLNHNVMYWYQQKSSQAPKLLFHYYDKDFNNEADTPDNFQSRRPNTSFCFLDIRSPGLGDTAMYLCATSRDRRSEAFFGQGTRLTVV.

CDR3 sequence (DNA): TGTGCCACCAGCCTCGGGCCTGAGGGTTCCTACGAGCAGTACTTC. It specifies CATSLGPEGSYEQYF. The chain employs TRBV15 and TRBJ2-7; a possible D gene is TRBD2 (5 bases). V gave up 5 bases and J gave up 1 base, with 15 bases separating them. The CDR3 sequence is 15 residues long. Germline CDR1 is LNHNV and CDR2 is YYDKDF (reference sequence).

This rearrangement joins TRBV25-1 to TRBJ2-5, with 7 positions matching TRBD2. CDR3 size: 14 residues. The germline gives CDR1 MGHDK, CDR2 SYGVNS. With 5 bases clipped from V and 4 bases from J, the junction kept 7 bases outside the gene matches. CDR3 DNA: TGTGCCAGCAGTCTTGCGGGCGGGGGAGAGACCCAGTACTTC. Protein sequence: CASSLAGGGETQYF.

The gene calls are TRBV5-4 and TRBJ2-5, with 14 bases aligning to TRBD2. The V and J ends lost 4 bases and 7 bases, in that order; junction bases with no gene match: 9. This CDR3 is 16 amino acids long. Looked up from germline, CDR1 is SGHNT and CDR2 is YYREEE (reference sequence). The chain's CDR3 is CASSPGTSGSYGTQYF. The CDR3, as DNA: TGTGCCAGCAGCCCCGGGACTAGCGGGAGTTATGGGACCCAGTACTTC.

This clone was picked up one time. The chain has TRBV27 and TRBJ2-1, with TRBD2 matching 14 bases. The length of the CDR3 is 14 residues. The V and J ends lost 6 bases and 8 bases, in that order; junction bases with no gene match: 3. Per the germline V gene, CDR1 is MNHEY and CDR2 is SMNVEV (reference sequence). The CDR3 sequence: CASRWGLAGDEQFF. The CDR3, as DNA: TGTGCCAGCAGGTGGGGACTAGCGGGAGATGAGCAGTTCTTC.

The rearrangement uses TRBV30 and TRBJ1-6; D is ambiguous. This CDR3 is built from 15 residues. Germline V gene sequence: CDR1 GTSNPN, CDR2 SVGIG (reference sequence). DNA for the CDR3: TGTGCGGTGGCGGGTCAGGCTACCTATAATTCACCCCTCCACTTT. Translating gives CAVAGQATYNSPLHF.

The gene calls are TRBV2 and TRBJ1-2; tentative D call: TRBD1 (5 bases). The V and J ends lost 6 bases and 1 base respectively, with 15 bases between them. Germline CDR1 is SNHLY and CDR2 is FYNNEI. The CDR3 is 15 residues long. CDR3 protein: CASSETGTFNYGYTF. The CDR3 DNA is TGTGCCAGCAGCGAGACCGGGACTTTTAACTATGGCTACACCTTC.

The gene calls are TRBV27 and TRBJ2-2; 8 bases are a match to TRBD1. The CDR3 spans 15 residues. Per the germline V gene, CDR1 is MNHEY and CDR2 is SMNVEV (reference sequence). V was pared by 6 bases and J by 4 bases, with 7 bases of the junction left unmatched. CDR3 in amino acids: CASRYTGGITGELFF. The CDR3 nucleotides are TGTGCCAGCAGGTACACAGGGGGGATCACCGGGGAGCTGTTTTTT.

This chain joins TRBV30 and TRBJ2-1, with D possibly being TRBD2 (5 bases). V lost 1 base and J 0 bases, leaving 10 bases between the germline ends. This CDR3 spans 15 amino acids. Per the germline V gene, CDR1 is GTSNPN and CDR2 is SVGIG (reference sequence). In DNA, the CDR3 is TGTGCCTGGAGTGCCAAGCGGAGCTCCTACAATGAGCAGTTCTTC. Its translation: CAWSAKRSSYNEQFF.

In DNA form, the CDR3 reads TGTGCCATCAGTGAGACTCTCGGACTAGCGGGGTCCACAGATACGCAGTATTTT. Amino acids: CAISETLGLAGSTDTQYF. The chain uses TRBV10-3 and TRBJ2-3; 12 bases map to TRBD2. V gave up 2 bases and J gave up 2 bases; unmatched junction bases: 8. The length of the CDR3 is 18 residues. Per the germline V gene, CDR1 is ENHRY and CDR2 is SYGVKD.

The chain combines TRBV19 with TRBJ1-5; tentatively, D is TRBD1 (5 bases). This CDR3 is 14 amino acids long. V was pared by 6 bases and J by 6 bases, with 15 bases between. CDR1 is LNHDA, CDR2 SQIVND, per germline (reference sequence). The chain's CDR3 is CASSFGGDLQPQHF. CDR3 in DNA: TGTGCCAGTAGCTTTGGGGGGGATCTTCAGCCCCAGCATTTT.